This record concerns one T cell receptor beta chain sequence. No antigen is known for it. V trimming: 7 bases; J trimming: 11 bases; junction bases outside the gene matches: 15. The CDR3 totals 14 residues. Germline V CDR1 and CDR2: SQVTM, ANQGSEA. Profiled with immunoSEQ multiplex PCR; TCRdb holds only in-frame clones, not every one. The table includes roughly 100,000 clones, approximately 93% detected once. This sample was taken from a study of graft-versus-host responses after intestinal transplantation. Study at large: Following induction with anti-thymocyte globulin, all recipients were given tacrolimus and steroids for three to four years.

General study results and limits: There was an association between peak levels of circulating GvH clones and early post-transplant HvG declines.

The rearrangement uses TRBV29-1 and TRBJ2-1, with 9 bases that match TRBD1. The source material was unstimulated CD8+ T cells sorted from spleen or lymph node cells, sampled before intestinal transplant. The clonotype comes from a human donor who received an intestinal transplant. CDR3 region: CSGDAGTGTMKQFF. CDR3 DNA: TGCAGCGGGGACGCTGGGACAGGGACAATGAAGCAGTTCTTC.